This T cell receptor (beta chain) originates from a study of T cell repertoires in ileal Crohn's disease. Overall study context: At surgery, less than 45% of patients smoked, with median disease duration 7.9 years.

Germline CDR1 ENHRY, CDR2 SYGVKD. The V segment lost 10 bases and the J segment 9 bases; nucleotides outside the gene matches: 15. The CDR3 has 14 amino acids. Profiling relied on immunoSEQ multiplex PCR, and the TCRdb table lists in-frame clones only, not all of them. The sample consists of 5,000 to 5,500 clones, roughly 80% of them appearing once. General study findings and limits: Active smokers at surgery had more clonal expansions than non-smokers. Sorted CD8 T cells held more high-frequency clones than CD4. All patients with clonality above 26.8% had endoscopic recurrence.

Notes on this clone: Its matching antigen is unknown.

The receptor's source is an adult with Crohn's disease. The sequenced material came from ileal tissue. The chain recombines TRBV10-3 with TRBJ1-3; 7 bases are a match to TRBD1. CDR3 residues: CATRDGTAISTIYF. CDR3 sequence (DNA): TGTGCCACCCGGGACGGGACAGCTATAAGCACCATATATTTT.